Listed below are T cell receptor beta chains from one sample, sequenced in a study of CD8+ T cells in alopecia areata. The table came from immunoSEQ multiplex PCR; TCRdb's copy has only in-frame clones and leaves some out. The repertoire includes 200,000 to 250,000 clones, approximately 72% of them detected once, and 0.95% to 1.5% sits in the top ten. Sequencing was performed on CD4+ T cells sorted from blood, taken around week 44, from a patient treated with tofacitinib. Receptors were obtained from a human donor with alopecia areata. Both conserved end residues are part of each CDR3. The D gene is left open where the match is weak. Not every row has a clone size; where given, it reads once, few, many or a size class.

j_call d_call v_call clone_size cdr3_nt cdr3_aa
TRBJ2-5 . TRBV29-1 few TGCAGCGTCATGCTATCAGGGGCAGAGACCCAGTACTTC CSVMLSGAETQYF
TRBJ1-1 . TRBV7-9 . TGTGCCAGCAGCTCGGACGAGAACACTGAAGCTTTCTTT CASSSDENTEAFF
TRBJ2-6 TRBD1 TRBV2 few TGTGCCAGCAGAGCCGGGACAGGGGGTGGGGCCAACGTCCTGACTTTC CASRAGTGGGANVLTF
TRBJ1-6 TRBD1 TRBV7-3 . TGTGCCAGCAGCTTCAAGACAGGGGGCCAGTCACCCCTCCACTTT CASSFKTGGQSPLHF
TRBJ1-2 TRBD1 TRBV2 once TGTGCCAGCAAAATACGACAGGGCATATTGGACACCTTC CASKIRQGILDTF
TRBJ1-2 TRBD1 TRBV29-1 few TGCAGCGTACGACAGGGATCTAACTATGGCTACACCTTC CSVRQGSNYGYTF
TRBJ2-1 . TRBV7-2 . TGTGCCAGCAGCTTTGGGCCTCTCTCCTACAATGAGCAGTTCTTC CASSFGPLSYNEQFF
TRBJ2-1 TRBD2 TRBV29-1 few TGCAGCGTTGTCCCAAGCGGGGGCAACAATGAGCAGTTCTTC CSVVPSGGNNEQFF
TRBJ1-1 TRBD1 TRBV29-1 few TGCAGCGTCAAAACTTTAATGACAGGGGGCTTGGACACTGAAGCTTTCTTT CSVKTLMTGGLDTEAFF
TRBJ2-3 . TRBV5-4 once TGTGCCAGCAGCTTGGGAGCGGTGCGCACAGATACGCAGTATTTT CASSLGAVRTDTQYF
TRBJ2-7 TRBD2 TRBV7-2 . TGTGCCAGCAGCTCTCCGGGGGGGGAGCAGTACTTC CASSSPGGEQYF
TRBJ1-5 . TRBV29-1 . TGCAGCCGGGACGGTAATCAGCCCCAGCATTTT CSRDGNQPQHF
TRBJ2-3 . TRBV4-3 . TGCGCCAGCAGCCAAATCGGCGGGGCCAGCACAGATACGCAGTATTTT CASSQIGGASTDTQYF
TRBJ1-2 . TRBV4-3 . TGCGCCAGCAGCCAAGAGACCAATACTGGCTACACCTTC CASSQETNTGYTF
TRBJ2-5 TRBD1 TRBV5-1 . TGCGCCAGCAGCCCCGGAACAGGGGTCCAAGAGACCCAGTACTTC CASSPGTGVQETQYF
TRBJ2-2 . TRBV15 . TGTGCCACGGAGGGGAGGAACACCGGGGAGCTGTTTTTT CATEGRNTGELFF
TRBJ2-6 . TRBV6-4 . TGTGCCAGCGGAGGGGACCCCACTGGGGCCAACGTCCTGACTTTC CASGGDPTGANVLTF
TRBJ2-2 . TRBV29-1 . TGCAGCGCTTACACCGGGGAGCTGTTTTTT CSAYTGELFF
TRBJ1-2 TRBD1 TRBV7-2 . TGTGCCAGCAGCTTAGCACAGGGGGCGAAGTATGGCTACACCTTC CASSLAQGAKYGYTF
TRBJ1-2 . TRBV5-1 . TGCGCCAGCAGCTTGGGTTACGAGGGCTACACCTTC CASSLGYEGYTF
TRBJ2-7 TRBD1 TRBV7-9 . TGTGCCAGCAGCTTGGCGGGACAGGGTTCCTACGAGCAGTACTTC CASSLAGQGSYEQYF
TRBJ2-1 TRBD1 TRBV10-3 few TGTGCCACATTGGACAGGGACCCTTACAATGAGCAGTTCTTC CATLDRDPYNEQFF
TRBJ2-7 . TRBV6-5 . TGTGCCAGCAGACCTTCAGGACAGCAATCCTACGAGCAGTACTTC CASRPSGQQSYEQYF
TRBJ2-1 TRBD2 TRBV18 . TGTGCCAGCTCACCGGGTCGGACTAGCTACAATGAGCAGTTCTTC CASSPGRTSYNEQFF
TRBJ2-7 . TRBV14 . TGTGCCAGCAGCCAAGACAGGGATCGTTTCTCCTACGAGCAGTACTTC CASSQDRDRFSYEQYF
TRBJ2-1 . TRBV11-2 . TGTGCCAGCAGCTTAGGTAGTGAGCAGTTCTTC CASSLGSEQFF
TRBJ2-1 . TRBV29-1 . TGCAGCGTTGCAGGGGCCAACTCTTACAATGAGCAGTTCTTC CSVAGANSYNEQFF
TRBJ2-1 TRBD2 TRBV7-3 . TGTGCCAGCAGCTCTTCCGGGGGGACCTCCTACAATGAGCAGTTCTTC CASSSSGGTSYNEQFF
TRBJ1-2 TRBD1 TRBV29-1 . TGCAGCGTCCTGACAGGGGAAGGCTATGGCTACACCTTC CSVLTGEGYGYTF
TRBJ2-3 . TRBV29-1 few TGCAGCGTCGGAAAGGCGGGCCCCATCACAGATACGCAGTATTTT CSVGKAGPITDTQYF
TRBJ1-3 . TRBV29-1 few TGCAGCGTTCAGGGCAGGGCTTCTGGAAACACCATATATTTT CSVQGRASGNTIYF
TRBJ1-1 TRBD1 TRBV7-8 . TGTGCCAGCAGCTTAGACAGGGGGCTGAACACTGAAGCTTTCTTT CASSLDRGLNTEAFF
TRBJ1-2 . TRBV30 . TGTGCCTTAGGACTTAACTATGGCTACACCTTC CALGLNYGYTF
TRBJ1-6 . TRBV25-1 . TGTGCCAGCAGTAACGGGGTCAATTCACCCCTCCACTTT CASSNGVNSPLHF
TRBJ1-2 TRBD1 TRBV29-1 once TGCAGCGTTGAGAGGGGGCGGTGGGGCTACACCTTC CSVERGRWGYTF
TRBJ1-5 TRBD1 TRBV10-3 . TGTGCCATCAGTGGGACAGGGGATAATCAGCCCCAGCATTTT CAISGTGDNQPQHF
TRBJ2-6 . TRBV2 . TGTGCCAGCAGTGTACCCCGGGCTGGGGCCAACGTCCTGACTTTC CASSVPRAGANVLTF
TRBJ2-7 TRBD2 TRBV2 few TGTGCCGTGCTGTTAGCGGGAGCCTACGAGCAGTACTTC CAVLLAGAYEQYF
TRBJ2-7 TRBD2 TRBV20-1 . TGCAGTGCTAGCCGGGGGGGAGTGCAGTACTTC CSASRGGVQYF
TRBJ1-4 TRBD1 TRBV9 many TGTGCCAGCAGCGTCAGTCCGGGACAGGCTAATGAAAAACTGTTTTTT CASSVSPGQANEKLFF
TRBJ2-7 . TRBV15 . TGTGCCACCAGCAGAGTACAGGATTACGAGCAGTACTTC CATSRVQDYEQYF
TRBJ1-1 . TRBV5-1 once TGCGCCAGCAGCTTCACGGACACTGAAGCTTTCTTT CASSFTDTEAFF
TRBJ1-1 . TRBV29-1 . TGCAGCGTGGACCGCAAGCTTAACACTGAAGCTTTCTTT CSVDRKLNTEAFF